This is a list of T cell receptor beta chains from one sample in a study of CD8 T cells in ankylosing spondylitis. TCRdb reprocessed the 5' RACE reads with MiXCR, giving one entry per CDR3 protein. The sample consists of fewer than 650,000 distinct CDR3 sequences, about an eighth of them appearing once. The sample taken for sequencing was blood, either unsorted or a sorted T cell fraction (not recorded which). These receptors were taken from a male donor with ankylosing spondylitis. Each CDR3 is given with its conserved first and last residue. A D gene is named only where the DNA matches it firmly. Where a row states a size, it is once, few, many or the class of an expanded clone; other rows omit it.

DNA	CDR3	J	length	size	V	D
TGCGCCAGCAGCTTGCGGGCGGGCACTGAAGCTTTCTTT	CASSLRAGTEAFF	TRBJ1-1	13	many	TRBV5-1	NA
TGTGCCAGCAGCCAGATGGGAGGTGGGACAGATACGCAGTATTTT	CASSQMGGGTDTQYF	TRBJ2-3	15	NA	TRBV7-2	NA
TGTGCCAGCAGCTTAGGCCCGACAGCTCTCGCGAACACTGAAGCTTTCTTT	CASSLGPTALANTEAFF	TRBJ1-1	17	NA	TRBV7-9	NA
TGTGCCAGCAGCTTAGGAACTAGCGGGAGGAGGGAGACCCAGTACTTC	CASSLGTSGRRETQYF	TRBJ2-5	16	NA	TRBV11-2	TRBD2
TGCAGTGCTGGTTCCGGCACAGTTGGCTACACCTTC	CSAGSGTVGYTF	TRBJ1-2	12	NA	TRBV20-1	NA
TGTGCCAGCAGCCCGACTCGGGGGGGAAACATTCAGTACTTC	CASSPTRGGNIQYF	TRBJ2-4	14	few	TRBV4-2	TRBD2
TGCGCCAGCAGCTGGGACGGAATCTACGAGCAGTACTTC	CASSWDGIYEQYF	TRBJ2-7	13	few	TRBV5-1	NA
TGTGCCACAAAAACCGGGACAGGGGGCGGGGAGCTGTTTTTT	CATKTGTGGGELFF	TRBJ2-2	14	NA	TRBV6-1	TRBD1
TGCGCCAGCAGTGAGTCTCAGAGGACAGTCCGTGGCTACACCTTC	CASSESQRTVRGYTF	TRBJ1-2	15	NA	TRBV10-2	NA
TGTGCCAGCAGCAGGGGCAATAGGGAGACCCAGTACTTC	CASSRGNRETQYF	TRBJ2-5	13	NA	TRBV11-2	NA
TGTGCCAGCAGCTTAGCTACAGGACTCACAGATACGCAGTATTTT	CASSLATGLTDTQYF	TRBJ2-3	15	NA	TRBV7-9	NA
TGTGCCAGCAGCTTAGAGCTCCTAAACACCGGGGAGCTGTTTTTT	CASSLELLNTGELFF	TRBJ2-2	15	NA	TRBV11-2	NA
TGCGCCAGCAGTTGGACTAGCGGAATCTCCTACAATGAGCAGTTCTTC	CASSWTSGISYNEQFF	TRBJ2-1	16	many	TRBV5-1	TRBD2
TGTGCCAGCAGCCGCGGTATCTCTAATTCACCCCTCCACTTT	CASSRGISNSPLHF	TRBJ1-6	14	few	TRBV14	NA
TGCAGTGCTAGACCGGGGGCCGGTGGAAGCGGGCTCTCCTACAATGAGCAGTTCTTC	CSARPGAGGSGLSYNEQFF	TRBJ2-1	19	few	TRBV20-1	NA
TGTGCCAGCTCACGGGATCGGGAGACGAATGAAAAACTGTTTTTT	CASSRDRETNEKLFF	TRBJ1-4	15	NA	TRBV18	NA
TGTGCCATCAGTGAGAAGGGGAACGAGCAGTACTTC	CAISEKGNEQYF	TRBJ2-7	12	NA	TRBV10-3	NA
TGTGCCAGCAGCCAAGGGCTAGCGGACTTCTCCTACAATGAGCAGTTCTTC	CASSQGLADFSYNEQFF	TRBJ2-1	17	NA	TRBV3-1	TRBD2
TGTGCCAGCCTTGGGGATTTGGGATATGGCTACACCTTC	CASLGDLGYGYTF	TRBJ1-2	13	NA	TRBV25-1	NA